This T cell receptor beta chain stems from a study of neoadjuvant nivolumab and ipilimumab in lung cancer. Study conclusions and caveats: Only a small number of samples underwent TCR sequencing. Resected-tumor TCR richness correlated positively with pretherapy blood richness.

The protocol was immunoSEQ multiplex PCR, while the TCRdb copy is restricted to in-frame clones and leaves out a portion. The sample contains fewer than 20,000 clones, about nine tenths of which appear only once. Concerning this clone itself: Its antigen remains unknown.

CDR1 is MNHNY, CDR2 SVGAGI, per germline (reference sequence). V shed 11 bases and J 1 base; nucleotides not matched to a gene: 7. The CDR3 is 16 residues long. The TCR sequence derives from an adult with non-small cell lung cancer. The source material was peripheral blood, sampled before neoadjuvant nivolumab, alone or with ipilimumab. V gene TRBV6-6 combines with J gene TRBJ2-2, with 13 bases lining up with TRBD2. The CDR3 region has the DNA TGTGCCGGGGGACTAGCGGGGCAGATGAACACCGGGGAGCTGTTTTTT. This encodes CAGGLAGQMNTGELFF.